This T cell receptor beta chain was sequenced in a study of shared clonotypes between healthy human individuals. Turning to the study itself: A donor's plate count was three for CD4 naive and three for CD4 memory; CD8 naive had two and CD8 memory one.

V lost 0 bases to trimming and J lost 6 bases; unmatched junction nucleotides: 11. This CDR3 spans 18 amino acids. Germline-derived CDR1 and CDR2 are MGHRA and YSYEKL. Repertoires were generated with immunoSEQ multiplex PCR, while TCRdb's copy carries only in-frame clones and drops some. The table has some 580,000 clones, 97% seen once; the top ten hold 0.057%. The chain uses TRBV4-1 and TRBJ2-1, with TRBD2 matching over 10 bases. The receptor was isolated from a woman aged 25 to 39 in good health. The sequenced sample was naive CD4+ T cells sorted from blood. As to subset: CD45RA+ positively selected. The CDR3 spells CASSQETFQREGRNEQFF. The CDR3 DNA reads as TGCGCCAGCAGCCAAGAGACCTTTCAGCGGGAGGGCCGCAATGAGCAGTTCTTC.